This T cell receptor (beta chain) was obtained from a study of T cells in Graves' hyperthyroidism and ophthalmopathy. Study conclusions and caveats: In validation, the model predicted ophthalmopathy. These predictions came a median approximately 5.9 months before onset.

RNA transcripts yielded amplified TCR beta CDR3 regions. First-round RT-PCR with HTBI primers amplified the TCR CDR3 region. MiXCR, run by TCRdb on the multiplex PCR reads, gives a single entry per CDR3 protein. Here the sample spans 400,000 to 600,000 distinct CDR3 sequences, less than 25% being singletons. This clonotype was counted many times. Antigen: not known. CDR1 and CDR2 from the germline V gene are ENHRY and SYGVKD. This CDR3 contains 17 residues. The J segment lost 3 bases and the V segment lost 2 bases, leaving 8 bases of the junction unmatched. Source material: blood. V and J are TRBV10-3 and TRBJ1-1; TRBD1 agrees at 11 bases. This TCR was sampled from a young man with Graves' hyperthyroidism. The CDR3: CAISETGQGASDTEAFF. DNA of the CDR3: TGTGCCATCAGTGAGACCGGACAGGGGGCCTCGGACACTGAAGCTTTCTTT.